These T cell receptor beta chains were read from a single sample in a study of blood T cell repertoires in COVID-19. Using immunoSEQ multiplex PCR, the repertoire was profiled, and TCRdb retains in-frame clones only, with some absent. The top ten hold about a tenth of the sample, which has about 400,000 clones, around nine tenths seen once. Sequencing input: PBMCs or T cells enriched from blood (not recorded which). These receptors all stem from a woman aged 50 to 60 who had recovered from COVID-19. Each CDR3 is given with its conserved first and last residue. A D gene is named only where the DNA matches it firmly. Size tells how often a clone was seen (once, few, many) or the class of an expanded clone, and some rows leave it out.

D gene,clone size,J gene,V gene,CDR3 length,CDR3 protein,CDR3 DNA
TRBD1,NA,TRBJ1-2,TRBV11-2,14,CASSQLQGAGGYTF,TGTGCCAGCAGCCAGCTACAGGGGGCCGGTGGCTACACCTTC
TRBD2,NA,TRBJ2-5,TRBV6-1,15,CASKQRTSGAETQYF,TGTGCCAGCAAGCAAAGGACTAGCGGGGCGGAGACCCAGTACTTC
NA,NA,TRBJ1-6,TRBV18,15,CASSLQGSYNSPLHF,TGTGCCAGCTCACTACAGGGTTCCTATAATTCACCCCTCCACTTT
TRBD1,few,TRBJ1-1,TRBV27,14,CASSGTGNNLEAFF,TGTGCCAGCAGCGGGACAGGGAACAACCTTGAAGCTTTCTTT
NA,once,TRBJ1-6,TRBV7-6,15,CASSLVGGEISPLHF,TGTGCCAGCAGCTTAGTAGGGGGGGAGATTTCACCCCTCCACTTT
NA,NA,TRBJ1-5,TRBV15,12,CATSRDIESPHF,TGTGCCACCAGCAGAGATATTGAGTCTCCACATTTT
NA,NA,TRBJ1-2,TRBV30,11,CAWSQGRGYTF,TGTGCCTGGAGTCAAGGGAGAGGCTACACCTTC
NA,once,TRBJ1-1,TRBV6-5,15,CASSRLAGGITEAFF,TGTGCCAGCAGTCGCCTGGCCGGCGGCATCACTGAAGCTTTCTTT
NA,NA,TRBJ2-5,TRBV27,13,CASSGLNQETQYF,TGTGCCAGCTCGGGACTGAACCAAGAGACCCAGTACTTC
TRBD1,NA,TRBJ1-3,TRBV6-5,16,CASSYSGTGDGNTIYF,TGTGCCAGCAGTTACTCGGGGACAGGGGATGGAAACACCATATATTTT
TRBD1,NA,TRBJ1-1,TRBV6-2/TRBV6-3,15,CASSYRQGARTEAFF,TGTGCCAGCAGTTACCGACAGGGGGCGCGAACTGAAGCTTTCTTT
TRBD1,NA,TRBJ2-7,TRBV5-1,14,CASSLVGTAYEQYF,TGCGCCAGCAGCTTGGTGGGGACAGCATACGAGCAGTACTTC
TRBD1,NA,TRBJ1-4,TRBV2,15,CASRQGQARNEKLFF,TGTGCCAGCAGACAGGGACAGGCCCGGAATGAAAAACTGTTTTTT
NA,NA,TRBJ1-6,TRBV3-1/TRBV3-2,15,CASRNGLLENSPLHF,TGTGCCAGCAGGAACGGTCTTTTGGAGAATTCACCCCTCCACTTT
NA,few,TRBJ2-3,TRBV4-2,13,CASSQDGLDTQYF,TGTGCCAGCAGCCAAGATGGGCTGGATACGCAGTATTTT
NA,NA,TRBJ1-2,TRBV18,15,CASSGDGRGVDGYTF,TGTGCCAGCTCGGGGGACGGCAGGGGTGTAGATGGCTACACCTTC
NA,NA,TRBJ1-2,TRBV6-2/TRBV6-3,13,CASSGTVGYGYTF,TGTGCCAGCAGTGGTACAGTCGGCTATGGCTACACCTTC
TRBD2,NA,TRBJ2-7,TRBV7-8,15,CASSLDSGGLYEQYF,TGTGCCAGCAGCTTGGATAGCGGGGGTCTTTACGAGCAGTACTTC
TRBD1,NA,TRBJ1-1,TRBV18,16,CASSPTTIYRGREAFF,TGTGCCAGCTCACCGACAACTATCTACAGGGGGCGCGAAGCTTTCTTT
TRBD1,NA,TRBJ1-2,TRBV30,13,CAWSNGSGGRFPF,TGTGCCTGGAGTAACGGTTCAGGGGGACGTTTCCCCTTC
TRBD1,few,TRBJ1-2,TRBV7-9,16,CASSSRTGLSGYGYTF,TGTGCCAGCAGCTCCCGGACAGGGCTCTCCGGCTATGGCTACACCTTC
NA,NA,TRBJ1-2,TRBV7-2,15,CASSPTQTGNYGYTF,TGTGCCAGCAGCCCCACCCAGACAGGAAACTATGGCTACACCTTC
NA,NA,TRBJ1-6,TRBV27,14,CASTPGLLNSPLHF,TGTGCCAGCACCCCGGGACTCCTGAATTCACCCCTCCACTTT
TRBD1,once,TRBJ1-5,TRBV2,15,CASRRDRGGPQPQHF,TGTGCCAGCAGAAGGGACAGGGGAGGTCCTCAGCCCCAGCATTTT
TRBD2,NA,TRBJ2-3,TRBV7-2,15,CASSYGGAWTDTQYF,TGTGCCAGCAGCTACGGGGGGGCCTGGACAGATACGCAGTATTTT
NA,NA,TRBJ2-7,TRBV9,14,CASSGTGSRGEQYF,TGTGCCAGCAGCGGTACAGGCTCAAGGGGCGAGCAGTACTTC
TRBD1,few,TRBJ1-3,TRBV28,17,CASSLDRARVSGNTIYF,TGTGCCAGCAGCTTAGACAGGGCAAGGGTTTCTGGAAACACCATATATTTT
NA,NA,TRBJ1-1,TRBV18,13,CASSSTENTEAFF,TGTGCCAGCTCATCAACAGAGAACACTGAAGCTTTCTTT
TRBD1,NA,TRBJ2-7,TRBV4-3,15,CASSQGDRGSYEQYF,TGCGCCAGCAGCCAAGGGGACAGGGGATCCTACGAGCAGTACTTC
NA,NA,TRBJ1-6,TRBV9,17,CASSGGVPSSYNSPLHF,TGTGCCAGCAGCGGCGGGGTGCCGAGCTCCTATAATTCACCCCTCCACTTT
TRBD2,NA,TRBJ2-7,TRBV5-1,14,CASSAGTSFYEQYF,TGCGCCAGCAGCGCCGGGACTAGCTTCTACGAGCAGTACTTC
TRBD2,NA,TRBJ2-2,TRBV7-2,13,CAAMGGFTGELFF,TGTGCCGCCATGGGGGGGTTCACCGGGGAGCTGTTTTTT
NA,once,TRBJ1-5,TRBV28,17,CASSFFGGIFSNQPQHF,TGTGCCAGCAGTTTCTTTGGGGGGATCTTTAGCAATCAGCCCCAGCATTTT
NA,once,TRBJ2-6,TRBV21-1,18,CASRTAEWTGLGCNVLTF,TGTGCCAGCAGAACTGCGGAATGGACAGGGCTCGGTTGCAACGTCCTGACTTTC
TRBD1,few,TRBJ1-5,TRBV27,15,CASSPGTASNQPQHF,TGTGCCAGCAGTCCAGGGACAGCGAGCAATCAGCCCCAGCATTTT
NA,few,TRBJ1-6,TRBV7-9,13,CASSPTGNSPLHF,TGTGCCAGCAGCCCAACGGGGAATTCACCCCTCCACTTT
TRBD1,NA,TRBJ1-6,TRBV4-1,19,CASSQDDRGTFFGSSPLHF,TGCGCCAGCAGCCAAGACGACAGGGGGACCTTTTTTGGAAGTTCACCCCTCCACTTT
NA,NA,TRBJ1-2,TRBV28,13,CASRTEESYGYTF,TGTGCCAGCAGGACGGAGGAATCCTATGGCTACACCTTC
NA,NA,TRBJ2-2,TRBV5-1,15,CASSFNPDNTGELFF,TGCGCCAGCAGCTTCAACCCAGATAACACCGGGGAGCTGTTTTTT
NA,NA,TRBJ1-5,TRBV7-2,14,CASSQQGVNQPQHF,TGTGCCAGCAGCCAACAGGGAGTCAATCAGCCCCAGCATTTT
NA,NA,TRBJ2-2,TRBV3-1/TRBV3-2,15,CASSQVRGTTGELFF,TGTGCCAGCAGCCAAGTTAGGGGAACCACCGGGGAGCTGTTTTTT
TRBD1,NA,TRBJ2-2,TRBV2,15,CASRNRGIPTGELFF,TGTGCCAGCCGGAACAGGGGGATCCCCACCGGGGAGCTGTTTTTT
NA,NA,TRBJ1-6,TRBV27,17,CASSDAGTHMRNSPLHF,TGTGCCAGCAGTGACGCCGGGACTCATATGCGGAATTCACCCCTCCACTTT
TRBD1,NA,TRBJ1-5,TRBV19,17,CASSFLDRIGGNQPQHF,TGTGCCAGTAGTTTCTTGGACAGGATTGGCGGCAATCAGCCCCAGCATTTT
NA,NA,TRBJ2-7,TRBV13,15,CASSPGTGGSYEQYF,TGTGCCAGCAGCCCCGGGACCGGGGGCTCCTACGAGCAGTACTTC
TRBD2,few,TRBJ2-1,TRBV4-1,16,CASRPSPAGGLNEQFF,TGCGCCAGCAGACCATCCCCAGCGGGGGGGCTTAATGAGCAGTTCTTC
NA,NA,TRBJ2-5,TRBV7-2,15,CASSSLGGGQETQYF,TGTGCCAGCAGCTCCTTAGGGGGGGGGCAGGAGACCCAGTACTTC
TRBD2,NA,TRBJ2-5,TRBV18,15,CASSQAGLEQETQYF,TGTGCCAGCTCACAAGCGGGACTTGAACAAGAGACCCAGTACTTC
NA,NA,TRBJ1-2,TRBV4-1,13,CASSRNPDYGYTF,TGCGCCAGCAGCCGCAATCCAGACTATGGCTACACCTTC
TRBD2,NA,TRBJ2-7,TRBV9,16,CASSVGRTSGGYEQYF,TGTGCCAGCAGCGTAGGGAGGACTAGCGGGGGTTACGAGCAGTACTTC
NA,NA,TRBJ1-5,TRBV21-1,19,CASSRPPGQGDNSNQPQHF,TGTGCCAGCAGCCGTCCTCCGGGACAGGGGGATAATAGCAATCAGCCCCAGCATTTT
NA,NA,TRBJ1-5,TRBV5-8,12,CASSPYNQPQHF,TGTGCCAGCAGCCCCTATAATCAGCCCCAGCATTTT
TRBD1,NA,TRBJ1-1,TRBV4-1,15,CASSQDRDRGIEAFF,TGCGCCAGCAGCCAAGATCGGGACAGGGGAATTGAAGCTTTCTTT
NA,NA,TRBJ2-3,TRBV7-9,15,CASRPNPPGRDTQYF,TGTGCCAGCAGACCTAATCCCCCAGGGAGGGATACGCAGTATTTT
TRBD1,NA,TRBJ2-7,TRBV18,14,CASSPLGQGYEQYF,TGTGCCAGCTCACCACTGGGACAGGGTTACGAGCAGTACTTC